Listed here are 14 T cell receptor beta chains from one sample, sequenced in a study of cytomegalovirus exposure and HLA in healthy donors. The PCR made use of 60 Vbeta and 13 Jbeta primers. Using immunoSEQ multiplex PCR, the repertoire was profiled, and TCRdb retains in-frame clones only, with some absent. Among about 220,000 clones listed, about 74% were seen once. The specimen was PBMCs. Source of these receptors: a woman in her 30s in good health and CMV-seronegative.

This chain uses TRBV27 with TRBJ2-4; D remains ambiguous. The CDR3 spans 16 residues. In germline, CDR1 is MNHEY, CDR2 SMNVEV (reference sequence). The V end lost 1 base, the J end lost 1 base, and 11 bases lay between the germline ends. The CDR3 region has the DNA TGTGCCAGCAGTTTATTGACTTTTGGGGCCAAAAACATTCAGTACTTC. Protein product: CASSLLTFGAKNIQYF.

The J gene is TRBJ2-1, the V gene TRBV4-1, with D hard to call. CDR1 MGHRA and CDR2 YSYEKL come from the germline V gene. CDR3 size: 17 residues. Trimming stripped 0 bases from V and 0 bases from J, with 12 bases between. CDR3 sequence (DNA): TGCGCCAGCAGCCAAGAACCCGTGAGAAGCTCCTACAATGAGCAGTTCTTC. Protein product: CASSQEPVRSSYNEQFF.

The chain couples TRBV27 to TRBJ2-7; 9 bases are shared with TRBD1. The CDR3 runs 16 residues. V dropped 5 bases and J dropped 2; count of bases not matched to a gene: 10. Germline assignment: CDR1 MNHEY and CDR2 SMNVEV (reference sequence). The CDR3 DNA is TGTGCCAGCAGTGACAGGGGGTTAATACCTACCTACGAGCAGTACTTC. Its protein product is CASSDRGLIPTYEQYF.

This rearrangement joins TRBV15 to TRBJ2-5; 9 bases line up with TRBD2. After removal of 0 bases from V and 7 bases from J, the junction contained 15 bases not matched to a gene. The CDR3 loop spans 18 amino acids. Germline V lookup: CDR1 LNHNV, CDR2 YYDKDF (reference sequence). This CDR3 is CATSRDRGGGGIYVTQYF. The CDR3 coding sequence is TGTGCCACCAGCAGAGATCGCGGCGGGGGGGGGATTTACGTGACCCAGTACTTC.

The chain couples TRBV14 to TRBJ2-1; 12 bases line up with TRBD2. CDR3 length: 15 residues. The V gene end was trimmed by 3 bases and the J gene end by 9 bases; junction bases not matched to a gene: 6. CDR1 is SGHDN and CDR2 is FVKESK in the germline V gene. The CDR3 region has the DNA TGTGCCAGCAGCCAGGGACTAGCGGGCAGTGGTGAGCAGTTCTTC. This gives the protein CASSQGLAGSGEQFF.

The rearrangement links TRBV30 to TRBJ2-1; D possibly corresponds to TRBD2 (6 bases). V lost 0 bases, J lost 0 bases, and 9 bases lay in between. In germline, CDR1 is GTSNPN, CDR2 SVGIG (reference sequence). This CDR3 is built from 15 residues. In DNA, the CDR3 is TGTGCCTGGAGTGTATCGACTAGCTCCTACAATGAGCAGTTCTTC. It is translated as CAWSVSTSSYNEQFF.

The chain recombines TRBV6-1 with TRBJ1-1; 8 bases align to TRBD1. Trimming cost V 6 bases and J 0 bases; bases outside gene matches: 6. CDR1 is MNHNS and CDR2 is SASEGT in the germline V gene. The length of the CDR3 is 15 residues. DNA for the CDR3: TGTGCCAGCAGGGAGCACAGGGGGATGAACACTGAAGCTTTCTTT. Translated: CASREHRGMNTEAFF.

The chain couples TRBV11-3 to TRBJ2-1, with 7 bases aligning to TRBD2. This CDR3 contains 15 residues. V dropped 7 bases and J dropped 2; count of bases not matched to a gene: 8. Per the germline V gene, CDR1 is SGHNT and CDR2 is YENEEA. CDR3 amino acids: CASTQLASAYNEQFF. CDR3 sequence (DNA): TGTGCCAGCACCCAACTAGCGTCTGCCTACAATGAGCAGTTCTTC.

This sequence joins TRBV10-3 and TRBJ2-5, with TRBD2 matching over 14 bases. Germline loops: CDR1 ENHRY, CDR2 SYGVKD. V gave up 4 bases and J gave up 2 bases; unmatched junction bases: 3. The CDR3 extends over 16 amino acids. CDR3 in amino acids: CAISGLAGGLQETQYF. The CDR3 DNA is TGTGCCATCAGTGGACTAGCGGGAGGGCTACAAGAGACCCAGTACTTC.

In nucleotides, the CDR3 is TGTGCCAGCAGCTTAGCCGCGGGAGGGACTACTGGGGCCAACGTCCTGACTTTC. Its translation is CASSLAAGGTTGANVLTF. The V gene is TRBV7-6, the J gene TRBJ2-6, with TRBD2 matching 9 bases. The germline CDR1 and CDR2 sequences are SGHVS and FNYEAQ. With V trimmed by 0 bases and J by 2 bases, 5 bases remained unmatched. The CDR3 runs 18 residues.

Here the CDR3 DNA reads TGTGCCAGTAGTATAGGACTAGCGGGGGCCTACGAGCAGTACTTC. Its translation: CASSIGLAGAYEQYF. The chain combines TRBV19 with TRBJ2-7, with 12 nucleotides matching TRBD2. Germline V gene lookup returns CDR1 LNHDA and CDR2 SQIVND (reference sequence). Trimming removed 1 base from V and 2 bases from J; junction bases left unmatched: 0. This CDR3 contains 15 residues.

Regarding this clone: Since no conserved phenylalanine or tryptophan closes the CDR3, a read error is the likely cause. V gene TRBV7-9 combines with J gene TRBJ1-1, with D possibly being TRBD1 (6 bases). The CDR3 has 12 residues. Germline V CDR1 and CDR2: SEHNR, FQNEAQ (reference sequence). CDR3 amino acids: CPSSFSGEGAFL. Written as DNA, the CDR3 is TGTCCCAGCAGCTTCTCAGGGGAGGGAGCTTTCTTG.

The chain employs TRBV30 and TRBJ2-2, with D uncertain. Trimming stripped 0 bases from V and 4 bases from J, with 6 bases between. CDR3 length: 13 amino acids. Germline V gene lookup returns CDR1 GTSNPN and CDR2 SVGIG (reference sequence). The CDR3 nucleotides read TGTGCCTGGAGTGTACAGAGCACCGGGGAGCTGTTTTTT. Translating gives CAWSVQSTGELFF.

The chain employs TRBV19 and TRBJ1-2; D not certain. V lost 3 bases and J 8 bases, leaving 13 bases between the germline ends. The CDR3 is 13 amino acids. Per the germline V gene, CDR1 is LNHDA and CDR2 is SQIVND (reference sequence). The CDR3: CASSMAGAGGYTF. DNA for the CDR3: TGTGCCAGTAGTATGGCGGGAGCGGGAGGCTACACCTTC. The entire variable domain, with the rest obtained from reference TRBV19 and TRBJ1-2, is as follows: DGGITQSPKYLFRKEGQNVTLSCEQNLNHDAMYWYRQDPGQGLRLIYYSQIVNDFQKGDIAEGYSVSREKKESFPLTVTSAQKNPTAFYLCASSMAGAGGYTFGSGTRLTVV.